The clone carrying this TCR beta chain was observed once. What it recognizes is unknown. This CDR3 has 17 residues. Germline V lookup: CDR1 LNHNV, CDR2 YYDKDF (reference sequence). The V segment lost 5 bases and the J segment 0 bases; nucleotides outside the gene matches: 10. The PCR had 60 Vbeta and 13 Jbeta primers. Original handling: There were tens of millions of unique TCR beta chains by a later count, and about 11 million of them were shared. Method: immunoSEQ multiplex PCR; TCRdb's copy keeps in-frame clones and lacks some. Clone size and V and J calls were adopted from that table, with D and trimming inferred from the DNA. There are about 150,000 clones in the sample; roughly 82% occur only once, and less than 4% lies in the top ten. The data derive from a study of cytomegalovirus exposure and HLA in healthy donors. General observations from the study: An observed cluster of highly shared sequence variants was recorded as a likely sequencing artifact. The study designated 150 or so TCR beta chains cytomegalovirus-associated.

The clonotype comes from a male donor in good health and CMV-seronegative. Sequences were obtained from PBMCs. The V call is TRBV15, the J call TRBJ2-5, with TRBD2 identical over 9 bases. The CDR3 bases are TGTGCCACCAGCCATAGCGGGAGCCCCACCTACCAAGAGACCCAGTACTTC. Amino acids: CATSHSGSPTYQETQYF. Supplemented by reference TRBV15 and TRBJ2-5, the full variable domain reads DAMVIQNPRYQVTQFGKPVTLSCSQTLNHNVMYWYQQKSSQAPKLLFHYYDKDFNNEADTPDNFQSRRPNTSFCFLDIRSPGLGDTAMYLCATSHSGSPTYQETQYFGPGTRLLVL.